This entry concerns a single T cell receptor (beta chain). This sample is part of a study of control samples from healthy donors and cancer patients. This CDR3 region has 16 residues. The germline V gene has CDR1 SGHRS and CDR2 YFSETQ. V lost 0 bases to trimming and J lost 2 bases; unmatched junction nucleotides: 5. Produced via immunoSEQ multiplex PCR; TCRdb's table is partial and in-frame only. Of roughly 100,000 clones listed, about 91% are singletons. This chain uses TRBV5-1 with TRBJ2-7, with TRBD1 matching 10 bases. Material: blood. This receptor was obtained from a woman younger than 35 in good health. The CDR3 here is CASSLGDRGNPYEQYF. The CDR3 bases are TGCGCCAGCAGCTTGGGGGACAGGGGTAATCCCTACGAGCAGTACTTC.